One sample yielded the 31 T cell receptor beta chains listed below, sequenced in a study of cytomegalovirus exposure and HLA in healthy donors. The PCR had 60 Vbeta and 13 Jbeta primers. TCRdb's copy holds only in-frame clones and misses some; the assay was immunoSEQ multiplex PCR. This table has nearly 200,000 clones, 82% appearing once. The sequenced sample consisted of PBMCs. These receptors were taken from a woman between 50 and 59 years old in good health and CMV-seropositive.

The chain carries TRBV13 and TRBJ1-5; D is uncertain. The V gene's germline CDR1 is PRHDT and CDR2 FYEKMQ (reference sequence). This CDR3 is built from 14 residues. Trimming took 4 bases from V and 1 from J, leaving 8 bases between them. The CDR3 coding sequence is TGTGCCAGCAGCTCCGGACTGAGCAATCAGCCCCAGCATTTT. This codes for CASSSGLSNQPQHF.

The CDR3 here is CASSPPPLSLNTEAFF. The DNA of the CDR3 is TGTGCCAGCAGCCCCCCACCCCTGAGCTTGAACACTGAAGCTTTCTTT. The rearrangement uses TRBV13 and TRBJ1-1; no definite D call. Germline CDR1 reads PRHDT; CDR2 reads FYEKMQ (reference sequence). The CDR3 totals 16 residues. With 5 bases removed from V and 0 bases from J, the gap between germline ends came to 16 bases.

This chain joins TRBV5-1 and TRBJ2-5, with 12 nucleotides matching TRBD2. The J call may be mistaken, given a closer DNA end match to TRBJ2-7. This CDR3 is 16 amino acids long. Germline loops: CDR1 SGHRS, CDR2 YFSETQ. DNA of the CDR3: TGCGCCAGCATGCAGGGGGGGACTAGCGGGTACTACGAGCAGTACTTC. Protein product: CASMQGGTSGYYEQYF.

This clone is a singleton in its sample. The gene calls are TRBV5-1 and TRBJ2-7; D may be TRBD2 (6 bases). Germline lookup yields CDR1 SGHRS and CDR2 YFSETQ. V was clipped by 4 bases and J by 0 bases, with 14 bases between them. The CDR3 loop spans 15 amino acids. CDR3 nucleotides: TGCGCCAGCAGCGTGCGGGATTCTGGCTCCTACGAGCAGTACTTC. It specifies CASSVRDSGSYEQYF.

This clone turned up a few times. The V and J genes are TRBV7-2 and TRBJ2-4; 8 nucleotides match TRBD1. This CDR3 spans 16 amino acids. Per the germline V gene, CDR1 is SGHTA and CDR2 is FQGNSA. V lost 3 bases and J lost 7; bases outside the gene matches: 11. CDR3 in DNA: TGTGCCAGCAGCTTTTTGGACAGGGAGTTCGGGAACATTCAGTACTTC. Residues: CASSFLDREFGNIQYF.

The chain employs TRBV9 and TRBJ2-2; D is ambiguous. CDR1 is SGDLS and CDR2 is YYNGEE in the germline V gene. V was trimmed by 4 bases and J by 6 bases, leaving 19 bases between them. The CDR3 runs to 16 residues. In nucleotides, the CDR3 is TGTGCCAGCAGCCTTACTATAGCAACTCGGCCCGGGGAGCTGTTTTTT. Protein sequence: CASSLTIATRPGELFF.

The CDR3 loop reads CASRRDSGELFF. The DNA for the CDR3 is TGCGCCAGCAGGCGGGACAGCGGGGAGCTGTTTTTT. The rearrangement links TRBV5-1 to TRBJ2-2, with a tentative D call TRBD1 (7 bases). This CDR3 is 12 amino acids long. CDR1 and CDR2 from the germline V gene are SGHRS and YFSETQ. Trimming took off 5 bases at V and 7 bases at J, with 9 bases between the two ends.

The CDR3 sequence: CASGTGARGNIQYF. The CDR3 nucleotides read TGCGCCAGCGGTACCGGGGCGAGGGGGAACATTCAGTACTTC. This chain links TRBV4-1 with TRBJ2-4, with D tentatively TRBD1 (6 bases). CDR3 length: 14 amino acids. The germline CDR1 and CDR2 sequences are MGHRA and YSYEKL. Trimming shortened V by 8 bases and J by 7 bases, and 18 bases separated the two germline ends.

This chain connects TRBV7-9 to TRBJ2-1; 9 nucleotides align to TRBD2. With V trimmed by 3 bases and J by 0 bases, 6 bases remained unmatched. CDR3 length: 17 amino acids. Germline assignment: CDR1 SEHNR and CDR2 FQNEAQ (reference sequence). The CDR3, as DNA: TGTGCCAGCAGCTTCCGACTAGCGGTGAGCTCCTACAATGAGCAGTTCTTC. Translation: CASSFRLAVSSYNEQFF.

In this sample, this clone turned up a few times. V gene TRBV5-6 combines with J gene TRBJ1-1; the match to TRBD1 covers 9 bases. The ends lost 5 bases at V and 7 bases at J; junction bases unmatched: 6. This CDR3 is built from 13 residues. The germline V gene encodes CDR1 SGHDT and CDR2 YYEEEE. The CDR3 coding sequence is TGTGCCAGCAGGGCGGGACAGGGAGGTGAAGCTTTCTTT. Encoded protein: CASRAGQGGEAFF. The full variable domain, with the rest looked up from reference TRBV5-6 and TRBJ1-1, is DAGVTQSPTHLIKTRGQQVTLRCSPKSGHDTVSWYQQALGQGPQFIFQYYEEEERQRGNFPDRFSGHQFPNYSSELNVNALLLGDSALYLCASRAGQGGEAFFGQGTRLTVV.

This rearrangement joins TRBV30 to TRBJ2-7, with 12 bases matching TRBD2. V gave up 0 bases and J gave up 4 bases; unmatched junction bases: 1. Per germline, CDR1 GTSNPN and CDR2 SVGIG (reference sequence). CDR3 length: 14 residues. Here the CDR3 reads CAWSVGTSGYEQYF. The CDR3 DNA is TGTGCCTGGAGTGTGGGGACTAGCGGGTACGAGCAGTACTTC.

CDR3 DNA: TGTGCCAGCAGCGCTCTAACTAGCGGGGGCTCCTACGAGCAGTACTTC. The encoded protein is CASSALTSGGSYEQYF. This chain joins TRBV11-2 and TRBJ2-7; 11 bases match TRBD2. The CDR3 contains 16 residues. Germline V CDR1 and CDR2: SGHAT, FQNNGV. V was pared by 5 bases and J by 0 bases, with 6 bases of the junction left unmatched.

This chain links TRBV5-6 with TRBJ2-7; weak D call: TRBD2 (7 bases). CDR1 SGHDT and CDR2 YYEEEE come from the germline V gene. The CDR3 contains 15 residues. The ends were cut back, 4 bases at V and 3 bases at J, with 17 bases in the middle. CDR3 residues: CASSPTRGALYEQYF. CDR3 coding DNA: TGTGCCAGCAGCCCGACCCGGGGGGCACTCTACGAGCAGTACTTC.

Of note for this clone: The germline gene is not matched at one end of the junction; a read error may be the cause. The V gene is TRBV7-9, the J gene TRBJ2-1, with TRBD2 matching 8 bases. This CDR3 comprises 16 residues. Germline V gene sequence: CDR1 SEHNR, CDR2 FQNEAQ (reference sequence). CDR3 DNA: TGTTCCAGCAGCTTAGCGAACGGCGGGGGGAGGGATGAGCAGTTCTTC. Its translation: CSSSLANGGGRDEQFF.

This clone has a single count. V usage is TRBV2 and J usage is TRBJ1-6; 7 bases align to TRBD1. The V segment lost 8 bases and the J segment 3 bases; nucleotides outside the gene matches: 10. Germline V gene sequence: CDR1 SNHLY, CDR2 FYNNEI. This CDR3 is built from 16 residues. The CDR3 region has the DNA TGTGCCAGCTCAAGACAGGGTTTGGGCTATAATTCACCCCTCCACTTT. This gives the protein CASSRQGLGYNSPLHF.

This chain links TRBV7-9 with TRBJ1-1; 7 bases line up with TRBD1. CDR3 size: 14 residues. Unmatched junction bases numbered 4, after V lost 4 bases and J lost 2 bases. Germline CDR1 SEHNR, CDR2 FQNEAQ (reference sequence). DNA of the CDR3: TGTGCCAGCAGCTCAGGACAGGTTAACACTGAAGCTTTCTTT. Amino acids: CASSSGQVNTEAFF. The full variable domain, rest sourced from reference TRBV7-9 and TRBJ1-1, is DTGVSQNPRHKITKRGQNVTFRCDPISEHNRLYWYRQTLGQGPEFLTYFQNEAQLEKSRLLSDRFSAERPKGSFSTLEIQRTEQGDSAMYLCASSSGQVNTEAFFGQGTRLTVV.

The V and J genes are TRBV5-4 and TRBJ1-6, with 8 bases aligning to TRBD1. V shed 6 bases, J shed 0 bases, and the junction held 11 bases outside the gene matches. The CDR3 extends over 18 amino acids. CDR1 and CDR2 from the germline V gene are SGHNT and YYREEE (reference sequence). The CDR3 reads CASILPGQVSSYNSPLHF. The CDR3 nucleotides read TGTGCCAGCATCCTCCCGGGACAGGTGAGCTCCTATAATTCACCCCTCCACTTT.

CDR3: CASQGITEAFF. As DNA, the CDR3 is TGTGCCAGCCAGGGAATCACTGAAGCTTTCTTT. V and J are TRBV6-5 and TRBJ1-1; tentatively, D is TRBD1 (5 bases). The CDR3 loop spans 11 amino acids. Germline CDR1 reads MNHEY; CDR2 reads SVGAGI. The V and J ends lost 8 bases and 4 bases respectively, with 8 bases between them.

The V and J genes are TRBV7-9 and TRBJ2-5, with TRBD2 identical over 10 bases. The CDR3 loop spans 15 amino acids. J lost 3 bases, V lost 4 bases, and 5 bases had no gene match. Germline V gene data show CDR1 as SEHNR and CDR2 as FQNEAQ (reference sequence). The CDR3 DNA reads TGTGCCAGCAGCTCCTGGACTAGCGGAGAAGAGACCCAGTACTTC. Encoded protein: CASSSWTSGEETQYF.

The J gene is TRBJ1-1, the V gene TRBV2; D is uncertain. CDR3 length: 13 amino acids. The V and J ends lost 3 bases and 5 bases respectively, with 10 bases between them. Germline V CDR1 and CDR2: SNHLY, FYNNEI. In DNA, the CDR3 is TGTGCCAGCAGTGAGAGGGAGGGTACTGAAGCTTTCTTT. It specifies CASSEREGTEAFF. The full variable domain, in which reference TRBV2 and TRBJ1-1 provide the parts outside the CDR3, is EPEVTQTPSHQVTQMGQEVILRCVPISNHLYFYWYRQILGQKVEFLVSFYNNEISEKSEIFDDQFSVERPDGSNFTLKIRSTKLEDSAMYFCASSEREGTEAFFGQGTRLTVV.

In this sample, this clone turned up a few times. This chain uses TRBV6-6 with TRBJ1-1; D is ambiguous. Germline V lookup: CDR1 MNHNY, CDR2 SVGAGI (reference sequence). Between the trimmed V and J ends, which lost 0 bases and 2 bases, there was a span of 7 bases. This CDR3 is 14 amino acids long. The CDR3: CASSYSRENTEAFF. Written as DNA, the CDR3 is TGTGCCAGCAGTTACTCGAGGGAAAACACTGAAGCTTTCTTT.

The rearrangement links TRBV6-1 to TRBJ2-3; the match to TRBD2 covers 11 bases. The CDR3 spans 15 residues. Trimming took 6 bases from V and 0 from J; bases not matched to a gene: 2. From germline, CDR1 is MNHNS and CDR2 SASEGT. The CDR3 loop is CASRRLAGSTDTQYF. DNA for the CDR3: TGTGCCAGCAGGAGACTAGCGGGAAGCACAGATACGCAGTATTTT.

This chain joins TRBV28 and TRBJ1-2; 9 bases line up with TRBD1. The ends lost 8 bases at V and 2 bases at J; junction bases unmatched: 3. Germline-derived CDR1 and CDR2 are MDHEN and SYDVKM. The CDR3 totals 13 residues. The CDR3 sequence is CASQDRGNYGYTF. In nucleotides, the CDR3 is TGTGCCAGCCAGGACAGGGGCAACTATGGCTACACCTTC.

The chain is built from TRBV6-1 and TRBJ1-1; TRBD1 matches at 8 bases. V lost 4 bases to trimming and J lost 8 bases; unmatched junction nucleotides: 12. CDR1 and CDR2 from the germline V gene are MNHNS and SASEGT. The CDR3 totals 15 residues. CDR3 protein: CASSVTGGGTGEAFF. CDR3 nucleotide sequence: TGTGCCAGCAGTGTTACAGGGGGTGGGACTGGAGAAGCTTTCTTT.

This clone was seen once. The V gene is TRBV2, the J gene TRBJ2-1, with D tentatively TRBD2 (6 bases). This CDR3 is built from 15 residues. Per germline, CDR1 SNHLY and CDR2 FYNNEI. V was trimmed by 6 bases and J by 7 bases, leaving 19 bases between them. The CDR3 spells CASRTERARGNEQFF. DNA for the CDR3: TGTGCCAGCAGAACTGAGCGGGCCCGGGGAAATGAGCAGTTCTTC.

This chain uses TRBV28 with TRBJ1-6; 9 positions agree with TRBD1. From germline, CDR1 is MDHEN and CDR2 SYDVKM. V shed 7 bases, J shed 5 bases, and the junction held 6 bases outside the gene matches. This CDR3 spans 15 amino acids. The CDR3 bases are TGTGCCAGCAAAACCGGGACAGGGAATAATTCACCCCTCCACTTT. Protein sequence: CASKTGTGNNSPLHF. Filled out from reference TRBV28 and TRBJ1-6, the complete variable domain reads DVKVTQSSRYLVKRTGEKVFLECVQDMDHENMFWYRQDPGLGLRLIYFSYDVKMKEKGDIPEGYSVSREKKERFSLILESASTNQTSMYLCASKTGTGNNSPLHFGNGTRLTVT.

Only one count was recorded for this clone. This specimen includes other DNA sequences encoding the same CDR3. J is TRBJ1-3 and V is TRBV9; no firm D call. This CDR3 has 15 amino acids. Trimming left V 0 bases short and J 0 bases short, with 7 bases between. Germline CDR1 reads SGDLS; CDR2 reads YYNGEE. CDR3: CASSVADSSGNTIYF. DNA for the CDR3: TGTGCCAGCAGCGTAGCTGATAGCTCTGGAAACACCATATATTTT.

The chain recombines TRBV27 with TRBJ1-2, with 12 positions matching TRBD1. Losses at the gene ends were 8 bases for V and 7 bases for J; bases not matched to a gene: 8. The CDR3 covers 14 residues. The germline V gene has CDR1 MNHEY and CDR2 SMNVEV (reference sequence). CDR3: CASAPGTGGFGYTF. CDR3 nucleotide sequence: TGTGCCAGCGCACCCGGGACAGGGGGCTTTGGCTACACCTTC.

The chain recombines TRBV7-9 with TRBJ1-5, with no clear D. V lost 3 bases, J lost 4 bases, and 7 bases lay in between. Germline CDR1 is SEHNR and CDR2 is FQNEAQ (reference sequence). The CDR3 totals 13 residues. The CDR3 DNA follows: TGTGCCAGCAGCTTGCGAGGGAATCAGCCCCAGCATTTT. It encodes CASSLRGNQPQHF.

The chain couples TRBV5-4 to TRBJ2-1; D gene unclear. The V gene lost 0 bases and the J gene lost 2 bases, with 9 bases spanning the gap. The CDR3 consists of 15 residues. Per germline, CDR1 SGHNT and CDR2 YYREEE (reference sequence). The DNA for the CDR3 is TGTGCCAGCAGCTTGGAACTACCCACCTACAATGAGCAGTTCTTC. Translation gives CASSLELPTYNEQFF.

This clone was picked up one time. This chain joins TRBV15 and TRBJ2-7, with 7 bases that match TRBD2. Germline CDR1 LNHNV, CDR2 YYDKDF (reference sequence). V trimming: 5 bases; J trimming: 2 bases; junction bases outside the gene matches: 6. CDR3 length: 14 residues. The CDR3 DNA is TGTGCCACCAGCCTGGGGGGGGTTGCCTACGAGCAGTACTTC. Translation: CATSLGGVAYEQYF.